This T cell receptor beta chain was profiled in a study of T cells in Graves' hyperthyroidism and ophthalmopathy. RNA transcripts yielded amplified TCR beta CDR3 regions. HTBI primers were the set used in a first-round RT-PCR of the TCR CDR3. From the multiplex PCR reads, TCRdb called clonotypes with MiXCR, one entry per CDR3 protein. In the table there are fewer than 650,000 distinct CDR3 sequences, approximately 15% of which are singletons. Ten or more counts support this clonotype. The CDR3 is made up of 14 amino acids. The germline CDR1 and CDR2 sequences are SGDLS and YYNGEE. V was pared by 3 bases and J by 4 bases, with 13 bases between.

Sequenced input: blood. The V call is TRBV9, the J call TRBJ1-2, with D perhaps matching TRBD1 (6 bases). The clonotype comes from a woman in her 30s with Graves' hyperthyroidism that later progressed to Graves' ophthalmopathy. The CDR3 sequence is CASSAWTGAYGYTF. In nucleotides, the CDR3 is TGTGCCAGCAGCGCTTGGACGGGGGCCTATGGCTACACCTTC.